The 4 T cell receptor beta chains below all came from one sample that was sequenced in a study of CD8+CD57+ T cells in acquired aplastic anemia. Patients picked for sequencing had shown CD8+CD57+ cell expansion detected by flow cytometry. The use of genomic DNA as template underpinned the TCR beta VDJ and CDR3 profiling. From the reads, TCRdb called clonotypes with MiXCR, one entry per CDR3 protein. The sample records roughly 250,000 distinct CDR3 sequences, around 82% being singletons. The sequencing input was sorted CD4+, CD8+, or CD8+CD57+ T cells (not recorded which) from PBMCs. Receptor source: a human donor with aplastic anemia.

Note on this clonotype: Without the conserved terminal phenylalanine or tryptophan, this CDR3 likely stems from a read error. The DNA is omitted, as the CDR3 cannot be located on it reliably, and the CDR3 follows TCRdb's listing. This chain uses TRBV2 with TRBJ2-6. Germline V gives CDR1 SNHLY, CDR2 FYNNEI. With termini counted, the CDR3 has 16 amino acids. The CDR3 loop is CASSEAGSYGAYVLTG.

The chain uses TRBV7-7 and TRBJ2-7; D is unresolved. Between the trimmed V and J ends, which lost 5 bases and 4 bases, there was a span of 27 bases. Germline CDR1 and CDR2: SSHAT and FNYEAQ (reference sequence). The CDR3 is 18 residues long. CDR3 sequence: CASSTSSGLRALLYEQYV. CDR3 DNA sequence: TGTGCCAGCAGCACGTCTTCAGGCCTGCGAGCACTACTTTACGAGCAGTACGTC.

In regard to this clonotype: It is likely a read error, because the conserved phenylalanine at the end of the CDR3 is missing. The limits of the CDR3 on the DNA are not certain, so only TCRdb's listed CDR3 is given. This sequence joins TRBV7-3 and TRBJ1-2. The CDR3 is 12 amino acids in total, end residues counted. Per the germline V gene, CDR1 is SGHTA and CDR2 is FQGTGA. CDR3 residues: CASSSGVYGYTE.

The CDR3 region is CASGSGSTQTPQYF. For the CDR3, the DNA is TGTGCCAGCGGCAGCGGCTCCACCCAAACGCCCCAGTACTTC. The chain recombines TRBV2 with TRBJ2-5, with D maybe TRBD2 (5 bases). CDR1 and CDR2 from the germline V gene are SNHLY and FYNNEI. V lost 8 bases and J lost 9, with 22 bases in between. The CDR3 runs 14 residues.